This T cell receptor (beta chain) was identified during a study of shared clonotypes between healthy human individuals. Study observations and caveats: Generally, estimated richness proved larger in naive subsets than it did in memory subsets. Approximately 5% of naive CD4 clonotypes were shared across several donors.

At the deep level, the assay was run. In replicate PCRs of sorted subsets, approximately 210 ng DNA, roughly 27,000 T cell genomes, was used. The repertoire was sequenced with immunoSEQ multiplex PCR; TCRdb's copy has only in-frame clones and lacks some. The table shows just over 2,000,000 clones, with about 94% occurring only once. Per the germline V gene, CDR1 is MNHEY and CDR2 is SVGAGI. V lost 6 bases, J lost 5 bases, and 8 bases stayed unmatched. This CDR3 has 14 amino acids. This clone was recorded only once. Its matching antigen is unknown. The sample has other DNA sequences that encode this CDR3 too. It was CD45RO-negative cells, positively selected for CCR7, that made up naive CD8 cells, with terminally differentiated effector memory CD45RA+ cells excluded.

The receptor was isolated from a man aged 18 to 30 in good health. The V and J genes are TRBV6-5 and TRBJ1-1, with 8 bases aligning to TRBD1. The sample taken for sequencing was naive CD8+ T cells sorted from blood. The CDR3 here is CASSPGQGGTEAFF. CDR3 nucleotide sequence: TGTGCCAGCAGCCCCGGACAGGGAGGTACTGAAGCTTTCTTT.